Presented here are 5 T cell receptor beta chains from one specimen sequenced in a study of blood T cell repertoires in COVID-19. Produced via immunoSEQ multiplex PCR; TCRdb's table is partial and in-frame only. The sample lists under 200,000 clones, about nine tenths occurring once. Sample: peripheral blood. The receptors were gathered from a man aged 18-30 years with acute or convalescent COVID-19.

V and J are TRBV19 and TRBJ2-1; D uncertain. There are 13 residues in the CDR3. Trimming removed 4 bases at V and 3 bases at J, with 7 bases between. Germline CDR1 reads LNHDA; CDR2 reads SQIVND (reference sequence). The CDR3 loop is CASSRADYNEQFF. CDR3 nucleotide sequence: TGTGCCAGTAGTAGGGCAGACTACAATGAGCAGTTCTTC.

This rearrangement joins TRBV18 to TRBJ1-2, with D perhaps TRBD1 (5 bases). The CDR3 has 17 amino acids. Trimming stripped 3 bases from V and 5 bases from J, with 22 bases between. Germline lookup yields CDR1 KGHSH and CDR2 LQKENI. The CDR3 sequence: CASSPLEQVQRTYGYTF. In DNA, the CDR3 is TGTGCCAGCTCACCTCTCGAACAGGTACAACGTACGTATGGCTACACCTTC.

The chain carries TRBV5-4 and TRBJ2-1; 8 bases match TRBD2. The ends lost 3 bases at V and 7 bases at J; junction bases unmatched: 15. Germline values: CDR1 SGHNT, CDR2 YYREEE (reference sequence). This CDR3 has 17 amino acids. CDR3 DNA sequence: TGTGCCAGCAGCTACCGGGGCGGGAGGCTCTGGGCGAATGAGCAGTTCTTC. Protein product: CASSYRGGRLWANEQFF.

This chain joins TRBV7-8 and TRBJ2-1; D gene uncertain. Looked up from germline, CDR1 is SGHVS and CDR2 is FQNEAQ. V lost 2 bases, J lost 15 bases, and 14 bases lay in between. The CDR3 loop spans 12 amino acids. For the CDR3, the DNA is TGTGCCAGCAGCTTATTACCCCCAGAACGGTTCTTC. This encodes CASSLLPPERFF.

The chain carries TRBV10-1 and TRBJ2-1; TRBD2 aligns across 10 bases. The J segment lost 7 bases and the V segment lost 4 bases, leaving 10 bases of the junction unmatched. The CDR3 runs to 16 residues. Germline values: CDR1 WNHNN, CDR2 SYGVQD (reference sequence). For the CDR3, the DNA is TGCGCCAGCAGTGTTTGGCTAGCGGGAGCAAGAAATGAGCAGTTCTTC. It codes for CASSVWLAGARNEQFF.